This T cell receptor beta chain was observed in a study of blood T cells in healthy people across ages. As regards this clonotype: The antigen is not known.

Researchers collected about 10 milliliters of peripheral blood from every single donor. No fewer than 5.5 micrograms of total RNA were isolated from every sample. Study-wide findings and caveats: In long-lived donors, naive CD4+ cell counts and diversity exceeded those of aged donors. Investigators treated diversity estimates from one million T cells as underestimates.

Together with a sample-barcoded 5' primer, a J-beta primer mix was included in a second PCR lasting roughly 7 to 11 cycles. TCRdb called the 5' RACE reads again in MiXCR, with one record for every CDR3 protein. The repertoire includes about 1,400,000 distinct CDR3 sequences, around two fifths of them detected once, and 7.9% sits in the top ten. This CDR3 contains 17 residues. Germline CDR1 SGDLS, CDR2 YYNGEE. V was pared by 1 base and J by 0 bases, with 7 bases of the junction left unmatched. Sample: blood. V is TRBV9 and J is TRBJ2-7; 10 positions agree with TRBD2. The sequence derives from a woman aged 18 to 35 in good health. The chain's CDR3 is CASSVLSSGGDSYEQYF. The CDR3 DNA reads TGTGCCAGCAGCGTACTGTCTAGCGGGGGAGACTCCTACGAGCAGTACTTC.